This T cell receptor beta chain derives from a study of T cell responses to AZD1222 COVID-19 vaccine (dated by TCRdb to about 2021). At the level of the whole study: AZD1222 recipients given second doses at about 4 weeks or at about 12 weeks were pooled, since spike-specific TCR depth and breadth were not found to differ between the two schedules. Trial participants were enrolled by age into subgroups of 18-55, 56-69 and 70-plus years, and around 150, 29 and 61 TCR-sequenced participants, respectively, were included in these subgroups. TCR sequencing was performed for 233 trial participants, of whom around 200 were given two doses of AZD1222 and some 25 were given two doses of MenACWY control vaccine. Broader findings and caveats from the paper: Reportedly, almost half of the unique spike-specific TCRs recognized epitopes lying outside the regions that are mutated in the B.1.351 and B.1.1.7 variants. In the small 56-69-year group, the increase in depth fell short of significance, most likely because of low power. Conclusions about previously exposed vaccinees are limited because only six or seven AZD1222 recipients were SARS-CoV-2 seropositive at baseline. No day 14 peak-response samples were available, so repertoires were characterized only after the peak T cell response. After two AZD1222 doses, spike-specific TCR breadth and depth were significantly higher than at day 0 and than in MenACWY recipients. Vaccine-associated CD4 TCRs spanned the whole spike protein, with dominant responses in regions 160-218 and 743-854. Participants were mostly white British and included more females than males, and it was suggested by the authors that clonal diversity may have been underestimated.

There are 14 amino acids in the CDR3, from cysteine to phenylalanine inclusive. The only DNA kept is the CDR3, 42 bases in frame from the first base. The germline V gene provides CDR1 SGHRS and CDR2 YFSETQ. V is cut by 4 bases and J by 5 bases, and the space between the germline ends is 13 bases. The CDR3 regions of human TCRbeta chains were analyzed by immunosequencing. Per the source publication's procedure: TCRs in the repertoires were matched against a reference library of SARS-CoV-2-specific TCRs that had been generated with the MIRA antigen-specificity platform. Breadth was defined as the fraction of unique TCRs that were SARS-CoV-2-associated. Depth was defined as the fraction of total T cells that were SARS-CoV-2-associated. Each spike-specific TCR was assigned to its reactive spike region and to a CD4 or CD8 class using the MIRA data. Log10-transformed breadth and depth values were compared by one-way ANOVA with Sidak's multiple comparisons tests. What TCRdb holds here is the immuneACCESS table cut down to in-frame rearrangements. Part of the clones is not present; checked against another copy, under half of the missing clones reflect an unresolved V gene, and the others are unexplained. D and trimming come from the DNA, and the V and J calls and clone size come from that table. The sample profile shows 120,000 to 150,000 clones; roughly nine tenths of them were found once. The ten largest clones take up 2.5% to 4% of the sample.

Note on this clone: Its antigen specificity is not known. Base qualities are not recorded, but no much larger clone differs from it by a single base.

Taken with the paper, the label for time point translates to: baseline before first vaccination. Vaccinee samples were obtained from the UK trials COV001 and COV002, which included a single-blind randomized controlled phase 2/3 trial of AZD1222 (ChAdOx1 nCoV-19) in healthy adults. Trial participant PBMC samples were collected at day 0 and day 28 after the second dose for TCRbeta chain sequencing. The source was peripheral blood, collected on day 0 of AZD1222 vaccination. This clonotype was sampled from an adult in good health. This receptor chain uses TRBV5-1 and TRBJ2-4, with no confidently assigned D gene. CDR3 sequence: CASSPAGMENIQYF. The nucleotides read TGCGCCAGCAGCCCGGCAGGAATGGAAAACATTCAGTACTTC.